Presented here are 10 T cell receptor beta chains from one specimen sequenced in a study of Tregs in tolerant kidney transplant recipients. TCRdb keeps only in-frame clones here, not all; method: immunoSEQ multiplex PCR. The data contain about 52,000 clones, around 90% of them singletons. The nonmyeloablative bone marrow transplants came from related graft donors, with transient mixed chimerism. The specimen was CD8+ T cells from blood (PBMCs), collected 24 months after the transplant. The receptors derive from a human patient who received a combined kidney and bone marrow transplant. Some T cells may be the graft donor's.

The chain has TRBV9 and TRBJ2-5, with D maybe TRBD1 (6 bases). CDR1 and CDR2 (germline): SGDLS, YYNGEE. This CDR3 contains 14 residues. V was shortened by 4 bases and J by 3 bases, with 13 bases between the two germline ends. For the CDR3, the DNA is TGTGCCAGCAGCATACAGGGTGAAAAAGAGACCCAGTACTTC. This translates into CASSIQGEKETQYF.

About this clone: The sample contains more than one DNA sequence encoding this CDR3. The J gene is TRBJ2-7, the V gene TRBV7-2; TRBD2 agrees at 16 bases. This CDR3 has 16 residues. The V and J ends lost 2 bases and 4 bases, in that order; junction bases with no gene match: 2. Looked up from germline, CDR1 is SGHTA and CDR2 is FQGNSA. In DNA form, the CDR3 reads TGTGCCAGCAGCTTACTGGGACTAGCGGGGGGGTACGAGCAGTACTTC. As protein: CASSLLGLAGGYEQYF.

This chain links TRBV28 with TRBJ1-1; 7 nucleotides match TRBD1. The germline CDR1 and CDR2 sequences are MDHEN and SYDVKM. The CDR3 is 17 residues long. V lost 8 bases and J lost 4; bases outside the gene matches: 19. The DNA for the CDR3 is TGTGCCAGCGGACCTAACAGGGGCACCATTGGGGTCACTGAAGCTTTCTTT. Translating gives CASGPNRGTIGVTEAFF.

The rearrangement links TRBV19 to TRBJ2-5; 7 bases match TRBD1. TRBJ2-7 explains the end of the DNA better; the J call may be wrong. CDR1 and CDR2 from the germline V gene are LNHDA and SQIVND (reference sequence). The CDR3 runs to 15 residues. The CDR3 reads CASSSPVDRLYEQYF. CDR3 nucleotide sequence: TGTGCCAGTAGCTCGCCTGTGGACAGGCTATACGAGCAGTACTTC.

This chain connects TRBV5-6 to TRBJ1-1, with 8 bases identical to TRBD1. V was clipped by 1 base and J by 4 bases; unmatched bases: 6. The germline gives CDR1 SGHDT, CDR2 YYEEEE. This CDR3 region has 15 residues. CDR3 sequence (DNA): TGTGCCAGCAGCTTGATTGGACAGGGATCCACTGAAGCTTTCTTT. Its translation is CASSLIGQGSTEAFF.

The chain combines TRBV27 with TRBJ1-1; a weak D match, TRBD1 (5 bases). The V and J ends lost 1 base and 5 bases respectively, with 8 bases between them. Germline lookup yields CDR1 MNHEY and CDR2 SMNVEV (reference sequence). This CDR3 is 13 amino acids long. The CDR3 loop is CASSLLSGTEAFF. CDR3 bases: TGTGCCAGCAGTTTATTATCAGGGACTGAAGCTTTCTTT.

This rearrangement joins TRBV9 to TRBJ2-5, with 7 positions matching TRBD2. CDR1 and CDR2 from the germline V gene are SGDLS and YYNGEE. This CDR3 contains 14 residues. With V trimmed by 3 bases and J by 1 base, 3 bases remained unmatched. The CDR3 nucleotides are TGTGCCAGCAGCGAAAGCGGGGCCCAAGAGACCCAGTACTTC. Translated: CASSESGAQETQYF.

The chain has TRBV19 and TRBJ2-7; no firm D call. The germline V gene encodes CDR1 LNHDA and CDR2 SQIVND (reference sequence). Trimming left V 1 base short and J 2 bases short, with 6 bases between. The CDR3 covers 13 residues. The CDR3 bases are TGTGCCAGTAGTATAGGCACAACCTACGAGCAGTACTTC. This encodes CASSIGTTYEQYF. The full variable domain, rest sourced from reference TRBV19 and TRBJ2-7, is DGGITQSPKYLFRKEGQNVTLSCEQNLNHDAMYWYRQDPGQGLRLIYYSQIVNDFQKGDIAEGYSVSREKKESFPLTVTSAQKNPTAFYLCASSIGTTYEQYFGPGTRLTVT.

This clone was found once. This chain joins TRBV5-5 and TRBJ1-6, with no clear D. This CDR3 contains 12 residues. Trimming left V 4 bases short and J 9 bases short, with 8 bases between. The germline V gene has CDR1 SGHKS and CDR2 YYEKEE (reference sequence). The CDR3 region has the DNA TGTGCCAGCAGCATAGGACTTTCACCCCTCCACTTT. It codes for CASSIGLSPLHF.

The CDR3 protein is CASSPPGGRYTGELFF. CDR3 in DNA: TGTGCCAGCAGCCCCCCGGGCGGGAGGTACACCGGGGAGCTGTTTTTT. This sequence joins TRBV13 and TRBJ2-2; 8 nucleotides match TRBD2. This CDR3 region has 16 residues. CDR1 is PRHDT and CDR2 is FYEKMQ in the germline V gene (reference sequence). Trimming removed 5 bases from V and 3 bases from J; junction bases left unmatched: 8.